This passage covers 21 T cell receptor beta chains from one sample sequenced in a study of T-cell reconstitution after alpha-beta-depleted transplantation in children. Unique molecular identifiers were incorporated when the TCRbeta library was constructed. TCRdb used MiXCR to reprocess the PCR reads, holding one entry per CDR3 protein. The sample contains 60,000 to 100,000 distinct CDR3 sequences, around 18% of which appear only once. Sample: PBMCs, mostly from graft donor cells, taken 360 days after TCRalphabeta/CD19-depleted stem cell transplant. These receptor sequences come from a male patient aged 2-15 years who had a stem cell transplant for acute lymphoblastic leukemia, so the T cells may come from the graft donor.

V is TRBV2 and J is TRBJ2-7; maybe TRBD2 (5 bases). CDR3 length equals 14 residues. Trimming left V 0 bases short and J 4 bases short, with 10 bases between. Germline V CDR1 and CDR2: SNHLY, FYNNEI. The CDR3 DNA sequence: TGTGCCAGCAGTGAAGCGGGAGACATATACGAGCAGTACTTC. Its translation: CASSEAGDIYEQYF.

The chain uses TRBV12-3 or TRBV12-4 and TRBJ2-3; no clear D gene. Trimming removed 4 bases at V and 10 bases at J, with 15 bases between. The CDR3 is made up of 13 amino acids. The CDR3 here is CASSSPPKDAQYF. CDR3 nucleotide sequence: TGTGCCAGCAGTTCTCCCCCGAAGGATGCGCAGTATTTT.

The chain links TRBV5-6 to TRBJ2-2, with D possibly being TRBD1 (5 bases). The germline CDR1 and CDR2 sequences are SGHDT and YYEEEE. V was trimmed by 2 bases and J by 3 bases, leaving 17 bases between them. This CDR3 region has 17 residues. This chain's CDR3 is CASSLPGREWDTGELFF. CDR3 nucleotides: TGTGCCAGCAGCTTACCGGGCAGGGAATGGGACACCGGGGAGCTGTTTTTT.

The chain joins TRBV6-5 to TRBJ1-1; D unclear. The CDR3 contains 16 residues. The V end lost 0 bases, the J end lost 0 bases, and 11 bases lay between the germline ends. Germline assignment: CDR1 MNHEY and CDR2 SVGAGI. CDR3 sequence (DNA): TGTGCCAGCAGTTACTCGAGTCTGATCCTGAACACTGAAGCTTTCTTT. This codes for CASSYSSLILNTEAFF.

This clonotype was detected only a few times. The chain employs TRBV10-3 and TRBJ2-7; 8 bases are shared with TRBD2. This CDR3 has 13 residues. The germline gives CDR1 ENHRY, CDR2 SYGVKD. The J segment lost 4 bases and the V segment lost 6 bases, leaving 5 bases of the junction unmatched. CDR3 bases: TGTGCCATCAGGGCGGGAGGCCTTTACGAGCAGTACTTC. Amino acids: CAIRAGGLYEQYF.

In this sample, this clonotype turned up a few times. This chain links TRBV27 with TRBJ2-7; tentative D call: TRBD2 (5 bases). Deletions cut 6 bases from V and 7 bases from J, with 19 bases between. Germline V gene data show CDR1 as MNHEY and CDR2 as SMNVEV (reference sequence). CDR3 length: 14 residues. This CDR3 is CASSRTRAGREQYF. The CDR3 DNA sequence: TGTGCCAGCAGCCGGACGCGGGCGGGCAGGGAGCAGTACTTC.

This clonotype was observed a handful of times. The chain combines TRBV7-8 with TRBJ2-1; D remains unclear. V was cut by 5 bases and J by 6 bases, with 8 bases left in between. The germline gives CDR1 SGHVS, CDR2 FQNEAQ. The CDR3 totals 12 residues. CDR3 residues: CASSPHGNEQFF. CDR3 bases: TGTGCCAGCAGCCCCCATGGCAATGAGCAGTTCTTC. Supplemented by reference TRBV7-8 and TRBJ2-1, the full variable domain reads GAGVSQSPRYKVAKRGQDVALRCDPISGHVSLFWYQQALGQGPEFLTYFQNEAQLDKSGLPSDRFFAERPEGSVSTLKIQRTQQEDSAVYLCASSPHGNEQFFGPGTRLTVL.

The rearrangement links TRBV5-1 to TRBJ1-1, with 9 bases lining up with TRBD1. J was trimmed by 4 bases and V by 3 bases; bases with no gene match: 7. The CDR3 is 15 residues long. CDR1 and CDR2 from the germline V gene are SGHRS and YFSETQ. CDR3 DNA: TGCGCCAGCAGCTGGACAGGGGCTCGCGGCACTGAAGCTTTCTTT. It translates to CASSWTGARGTEAFF.

This clonotype was counted at least ten times. This chain links TRBV11-1 with TRBJ2-1; 9 nucleotides align to TRBD1. V lost 6 bases, J lost 8 bases, and 23 bases stayed unmatched. The CDR3 spans 19 residues. Germline values: CDR1 SGHAT, CDR2 FQDESV (reference sequence). CDR3 sequence: CASSQLTARPDRGVYEQFF. CDR3 in DNA: TGTGCCAGCAGTCAACTTACCGCGCGGCCGGACAGGGGAGTGTATGAGCAGTTCTTC.

The gene calls are TRBV10-3 and TRBJ2-1; 11 bases match TRBD2. There are 16 residues in the CDR3. V was pared by 0 bases and J by 4 bases, with 2 bases of the junction left unmatched. CDR1 and CDR2 from the germline V gene are ENHRY and SYGVKD. As DNA, the CDR3 is TGTGCCATCAGTGAGTCGTGGACTAGCGGGTACAATGAGCAGTTCTTC. Encoded protein: CAISESWTSGYNEQFF.

This clonotype was counted ten times or more. This sequence joins TRBV18 and TRBJ2-1; either TRBD1 or TRBD2 may fit D (5 bases each). Germline V CDR1 and CDR2: KGHSH, LQKENI. Deletions cut 4 bases from V and 9 bases from J, with 22 bases between. The CDR3 has 16 residues. CDR3 region: CASSRRDLTSVSEQFF. As DNA, the CDR3 is TGTGCCAGCTCACGCCGGGACCTTACCTCTGTAAGTGAGCAGTTCTTC.

This clonotype was seen at least ten times. J is TRBJ2-1 and V is TRBV4-1; 10 positions match TRBD2. Germline V lookup: CDR1 MGHRA, CDR2 YSYEKL. Germline trimming cut 4 bases from V and 4 bases from J; bases unmatched to any gene: 10. The CDR3 consists of 17 residues. CDR3 DNA: TGCGCCAGCAGCCTCCGGGCTAGCGGGAGCTTATACAATGAGCAGTTCTTC. This encodes CASSLRASGSLYNEQFF.

V and J are TRBV4-1 and TRBJ2-5; 9 bases are shared with TRBD2. In germline, CDR1 is MGHRA, CDR2 YSYEKL. The ends lost 1 base at V and 2 bases at J; junction bases unmatched: 8. The CDR3 has 17 residues. The CDR3 nucleotides read TGCGCCAGCAGCCAAGTGTGGGGACTAGCACCTCAAGAGACCCAGTACTTC. It specifies CASSQVWGLAPQETQYF.

This clonotype was seen more than once but under ten times. The chain combines TRBV11-1 with TRBJ2-5; the D is unclear. The CDR3 is made up of 19 amino acids. Germline loops: CDR1 SGHAT, CDR2 FQDESV (reference sequence). Trimming cost V 2 bases and J 0 bases, with 22 bases left between them. CDR3 DNA: TGTGCCAGCAGCTTATCACCAGGTCGGAACTGGGGAAACCAAGAGACCCAGTACTTC. This sequence encodes CASSLSPGRNWGNQETQYF.

This clonotype was picked up a small number of times. The V call is TRBV5-1, the J call TRBJ2-1; 8 bases map to TRBD1. Trimming cost V 3 bases and J 6 bases; bases outside gene matches: 5. Germline assignment: CDR1 SGHRS and CDR2 YFSETQ. The CDR3 spans 14 residues. The chain's CDR3 is CASSSTGVANEQFF. CDR3 sequence (DNA): TGCGCCAGCAGCTCGACAGGGGTTGCCAATGAGCAGTTCTTC.

For the CDR3, the DNA is TGTGCCAGCAGTCCAGGGGGCTGGCATCAGCCCCAGCATTTT. Amino acid sequence: CASSPGGWHQPQHF. The chain has TRBV6-1 and TRBJ1-5, with 8 bases aligning to TRBD1. The V gene's germline CDR1 is MNHNS and CDR2 SASEGT. This CDR3 spans 14 amino acids. With V trimmed by 5 bases and J by 5 bases, 5 bases remained unmatched.

The J gene is TRBJ2-3, the V gene TRBV24-1; no clear D gene. The CDR3 is 14 residues long. Trimming shortened V by 3 bases and J by 2 bases, and 8 bases separated the two germline ends. CDR1 and CDR2 from the germline V gene are KGHDR and SFDVKD. Written as DNA, the CDR3 is TGTGCCACCAGTGATCTCGGATTCACAGATACGCAGTATTTT. This translates into CATSDLGFTDTQYF.

This clonotype was observed at least ten times. This sequence joins TRBV2 and TRBJ2-5; D assignment may be TRBD1 or TRBD2 (5 bases each). With 7 bases removed from V and 0 bases from J, the gap between germline ends came to 15 bases. CDR1 and CDR2 from the germline V gene are SNHLY and FYNNEI. This CDR3 comprises 15 residues. CDR3 nucleotides: TGTGCCAGCATTCTAAGGGGAGCGTACCAAGAGACCCAGTACTTC. It specifies CASILRGAYQETQYF.

This clonotype was counted ten times or more. The rearrangement uses TRBV12-3 or TRBV12-4 and TRBJ2-1; 9 bases agree with TRBD2. The CDR3 has 14 amino acids. Trimming took 3 bases from V and 6 from J; bases not matched to a gene: 3. The CDR3 loop reads CASSLREGGNEQFF. The DNA of the CDR3 is TGTGCCAGCAGTTTGCGGGAGGGGGGCAATGAGCAGTTCTTC.

This clonotype was counted at least ten times. The chain joins TRBV12-3 or TRBV12-4 to TRBJ2-1, with TRBD2 matching over 7 bases. The junction had 20 bases not matched to a gene; V was cut back by 6 bases and J by 0 bases. CDR3 length equals 20 residues. CDR3 DNA sequence: TGTGCCAGCAGGACACAGTTGTGGGGAGCGGGACCAAGCTCCTACAATGAGCAGTTCTTC. It translates to CASRTQLWGAGPSSYNEQFF.

Here the CDR3 DNA reads TGCGCCAGCAGCTTGCCTAGTTCCCAAGAGACCCAGTACTTC. As protein: CASSLPSSQETQYF. This chain links TRBV5-1 with TRBJ2-5; D unresolved. Germline V gives CDR1 SGHRS, CDR2 YFSETQ. The CDR3 has 14 amino acids. Deletions cut 1 base from V and 1 base from J, with 8 bases between.